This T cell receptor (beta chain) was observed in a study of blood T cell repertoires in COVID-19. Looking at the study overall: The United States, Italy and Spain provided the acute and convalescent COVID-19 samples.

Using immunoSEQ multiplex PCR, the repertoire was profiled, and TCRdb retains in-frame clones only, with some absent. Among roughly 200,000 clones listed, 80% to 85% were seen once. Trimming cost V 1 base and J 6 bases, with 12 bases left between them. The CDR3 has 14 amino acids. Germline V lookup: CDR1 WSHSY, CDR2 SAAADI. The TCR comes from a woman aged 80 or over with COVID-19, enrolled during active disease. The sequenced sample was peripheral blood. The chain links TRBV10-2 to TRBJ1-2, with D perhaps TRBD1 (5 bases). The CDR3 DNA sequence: TGCGCCAGCAGTGAGTACCCAGGGAAGGATGGCTACACCTTC. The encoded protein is CASSEYPGKDGYTF.